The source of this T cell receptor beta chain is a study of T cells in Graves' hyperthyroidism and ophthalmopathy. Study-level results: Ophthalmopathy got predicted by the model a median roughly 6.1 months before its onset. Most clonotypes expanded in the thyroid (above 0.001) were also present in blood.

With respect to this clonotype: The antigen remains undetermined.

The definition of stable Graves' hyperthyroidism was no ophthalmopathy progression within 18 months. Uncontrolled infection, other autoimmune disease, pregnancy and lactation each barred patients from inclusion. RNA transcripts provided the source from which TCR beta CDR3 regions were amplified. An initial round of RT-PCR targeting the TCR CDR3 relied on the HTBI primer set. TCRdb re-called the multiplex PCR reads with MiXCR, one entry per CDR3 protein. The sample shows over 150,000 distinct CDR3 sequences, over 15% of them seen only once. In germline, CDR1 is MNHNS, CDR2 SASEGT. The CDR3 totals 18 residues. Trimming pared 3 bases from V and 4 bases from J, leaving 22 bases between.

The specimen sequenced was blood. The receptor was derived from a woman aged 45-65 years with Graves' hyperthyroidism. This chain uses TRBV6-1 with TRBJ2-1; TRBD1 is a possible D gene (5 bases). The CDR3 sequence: CASSDYGHLSTKYNEQFF. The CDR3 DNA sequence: TGTGCCAGCAGTGACTATGGACACCTATCTACTAAATACAATGAGCAGTTCTTC.